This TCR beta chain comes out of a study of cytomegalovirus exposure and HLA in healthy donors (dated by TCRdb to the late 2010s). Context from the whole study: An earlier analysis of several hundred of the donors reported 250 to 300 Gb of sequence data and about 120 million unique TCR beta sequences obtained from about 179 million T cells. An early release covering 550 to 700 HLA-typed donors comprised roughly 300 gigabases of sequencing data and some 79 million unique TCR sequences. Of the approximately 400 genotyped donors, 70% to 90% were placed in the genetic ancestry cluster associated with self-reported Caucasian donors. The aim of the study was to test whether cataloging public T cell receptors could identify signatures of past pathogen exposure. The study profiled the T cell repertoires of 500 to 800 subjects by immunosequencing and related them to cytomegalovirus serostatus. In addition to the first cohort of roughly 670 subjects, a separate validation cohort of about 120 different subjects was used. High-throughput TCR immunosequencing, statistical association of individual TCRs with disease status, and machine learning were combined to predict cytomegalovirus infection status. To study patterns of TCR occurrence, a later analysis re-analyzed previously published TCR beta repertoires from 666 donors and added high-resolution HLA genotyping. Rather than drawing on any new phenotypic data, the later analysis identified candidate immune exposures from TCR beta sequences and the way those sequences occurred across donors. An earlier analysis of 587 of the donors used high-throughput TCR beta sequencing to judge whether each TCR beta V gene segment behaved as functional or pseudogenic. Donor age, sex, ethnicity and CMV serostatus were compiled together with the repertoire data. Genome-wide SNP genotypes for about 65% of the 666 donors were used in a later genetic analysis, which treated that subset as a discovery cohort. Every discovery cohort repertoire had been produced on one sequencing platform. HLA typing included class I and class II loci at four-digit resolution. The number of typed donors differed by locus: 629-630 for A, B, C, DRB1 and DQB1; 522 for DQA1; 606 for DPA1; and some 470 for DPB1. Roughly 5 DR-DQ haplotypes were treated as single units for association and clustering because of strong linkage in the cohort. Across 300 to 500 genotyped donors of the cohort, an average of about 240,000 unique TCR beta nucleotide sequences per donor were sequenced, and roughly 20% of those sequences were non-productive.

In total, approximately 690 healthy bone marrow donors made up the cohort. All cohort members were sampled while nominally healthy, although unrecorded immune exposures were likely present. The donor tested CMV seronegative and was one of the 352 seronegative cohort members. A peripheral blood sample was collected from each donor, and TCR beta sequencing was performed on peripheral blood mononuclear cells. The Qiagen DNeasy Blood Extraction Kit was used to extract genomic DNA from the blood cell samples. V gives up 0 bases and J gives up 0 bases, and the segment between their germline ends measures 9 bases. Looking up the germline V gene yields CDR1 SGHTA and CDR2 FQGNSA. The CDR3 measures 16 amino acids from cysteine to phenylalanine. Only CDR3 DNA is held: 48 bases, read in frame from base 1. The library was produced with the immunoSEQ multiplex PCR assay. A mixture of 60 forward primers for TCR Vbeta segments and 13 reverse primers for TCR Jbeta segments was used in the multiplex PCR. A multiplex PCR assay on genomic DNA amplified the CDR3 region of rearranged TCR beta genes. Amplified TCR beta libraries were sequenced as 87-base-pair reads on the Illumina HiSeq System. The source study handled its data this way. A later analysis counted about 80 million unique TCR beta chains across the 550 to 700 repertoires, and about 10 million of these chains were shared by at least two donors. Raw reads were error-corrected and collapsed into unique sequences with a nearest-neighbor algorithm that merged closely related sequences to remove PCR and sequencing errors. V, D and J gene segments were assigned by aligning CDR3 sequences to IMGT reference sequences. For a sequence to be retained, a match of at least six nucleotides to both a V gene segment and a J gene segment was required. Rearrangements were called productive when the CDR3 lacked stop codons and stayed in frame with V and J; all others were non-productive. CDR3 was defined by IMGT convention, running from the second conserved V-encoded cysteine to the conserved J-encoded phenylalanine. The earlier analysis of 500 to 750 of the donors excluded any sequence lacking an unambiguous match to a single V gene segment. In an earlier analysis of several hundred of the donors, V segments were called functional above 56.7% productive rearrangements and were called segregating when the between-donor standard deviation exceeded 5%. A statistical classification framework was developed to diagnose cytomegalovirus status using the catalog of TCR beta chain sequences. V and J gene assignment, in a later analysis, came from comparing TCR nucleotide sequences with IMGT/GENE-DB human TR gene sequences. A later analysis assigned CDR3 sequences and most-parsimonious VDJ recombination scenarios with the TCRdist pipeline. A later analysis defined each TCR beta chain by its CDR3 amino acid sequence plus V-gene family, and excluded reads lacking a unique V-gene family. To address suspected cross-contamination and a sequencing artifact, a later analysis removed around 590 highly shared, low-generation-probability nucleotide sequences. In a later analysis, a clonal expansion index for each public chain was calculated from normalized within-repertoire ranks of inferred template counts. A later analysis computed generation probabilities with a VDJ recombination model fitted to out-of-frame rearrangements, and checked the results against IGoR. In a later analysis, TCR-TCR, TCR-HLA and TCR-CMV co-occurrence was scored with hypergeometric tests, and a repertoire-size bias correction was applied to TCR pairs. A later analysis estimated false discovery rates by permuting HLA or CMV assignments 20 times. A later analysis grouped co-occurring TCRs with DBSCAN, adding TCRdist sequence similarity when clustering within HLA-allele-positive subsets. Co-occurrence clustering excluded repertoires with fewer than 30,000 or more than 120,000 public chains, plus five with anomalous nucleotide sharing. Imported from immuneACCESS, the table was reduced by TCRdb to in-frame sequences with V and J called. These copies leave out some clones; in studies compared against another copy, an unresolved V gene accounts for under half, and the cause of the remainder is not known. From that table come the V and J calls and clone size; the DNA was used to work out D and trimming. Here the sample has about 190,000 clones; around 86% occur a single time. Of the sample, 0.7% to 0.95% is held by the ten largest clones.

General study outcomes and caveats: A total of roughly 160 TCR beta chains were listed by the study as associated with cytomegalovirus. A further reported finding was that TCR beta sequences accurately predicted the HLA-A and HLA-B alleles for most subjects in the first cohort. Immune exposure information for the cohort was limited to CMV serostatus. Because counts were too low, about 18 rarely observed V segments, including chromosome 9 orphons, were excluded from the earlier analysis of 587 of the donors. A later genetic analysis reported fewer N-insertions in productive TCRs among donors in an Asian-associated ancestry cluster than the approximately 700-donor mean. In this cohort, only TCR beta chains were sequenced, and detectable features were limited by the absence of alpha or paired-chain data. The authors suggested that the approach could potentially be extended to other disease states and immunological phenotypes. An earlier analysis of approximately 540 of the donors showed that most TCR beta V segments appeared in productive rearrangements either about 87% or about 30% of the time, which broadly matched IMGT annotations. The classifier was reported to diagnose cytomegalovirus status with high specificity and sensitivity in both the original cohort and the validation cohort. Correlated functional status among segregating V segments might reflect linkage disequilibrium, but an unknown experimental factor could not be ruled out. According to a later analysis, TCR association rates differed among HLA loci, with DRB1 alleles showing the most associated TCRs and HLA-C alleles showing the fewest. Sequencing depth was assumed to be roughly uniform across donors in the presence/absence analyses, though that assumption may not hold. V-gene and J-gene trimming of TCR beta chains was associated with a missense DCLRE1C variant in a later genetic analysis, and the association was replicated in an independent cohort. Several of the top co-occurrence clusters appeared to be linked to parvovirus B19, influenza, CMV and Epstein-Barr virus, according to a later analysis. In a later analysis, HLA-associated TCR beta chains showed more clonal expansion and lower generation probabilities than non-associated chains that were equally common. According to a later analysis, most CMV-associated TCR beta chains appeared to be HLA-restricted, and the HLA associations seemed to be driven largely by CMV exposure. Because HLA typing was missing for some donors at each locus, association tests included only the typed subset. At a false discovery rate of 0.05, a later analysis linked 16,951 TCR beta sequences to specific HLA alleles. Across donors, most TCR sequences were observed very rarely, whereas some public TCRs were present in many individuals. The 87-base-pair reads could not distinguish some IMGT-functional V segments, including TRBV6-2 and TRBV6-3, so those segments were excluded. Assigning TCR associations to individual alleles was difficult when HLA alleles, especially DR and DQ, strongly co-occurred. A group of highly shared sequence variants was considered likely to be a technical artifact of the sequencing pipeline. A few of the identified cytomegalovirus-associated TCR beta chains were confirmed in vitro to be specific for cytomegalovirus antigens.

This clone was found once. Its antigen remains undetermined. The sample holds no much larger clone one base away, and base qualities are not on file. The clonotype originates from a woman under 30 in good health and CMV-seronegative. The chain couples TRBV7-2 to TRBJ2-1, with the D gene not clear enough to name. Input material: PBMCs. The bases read TGTGCCAGCAGCTTAGCGGCGGCTAGCTCCTACAATGAGCAGTTCTTC. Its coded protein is CASSLAAASSYNEQFF. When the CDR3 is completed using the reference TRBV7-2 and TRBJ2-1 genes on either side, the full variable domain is GAGVSQSPSNKVTEKGKDVELRCDPISGHTALYWYRQSLGQGLEFLIYFQGNSAPDKSGLPSDRFSAERTGGSVSTLTIQRTQQEDSAVYLCASSLAAASSYNEQFFGPGTRLTVL.